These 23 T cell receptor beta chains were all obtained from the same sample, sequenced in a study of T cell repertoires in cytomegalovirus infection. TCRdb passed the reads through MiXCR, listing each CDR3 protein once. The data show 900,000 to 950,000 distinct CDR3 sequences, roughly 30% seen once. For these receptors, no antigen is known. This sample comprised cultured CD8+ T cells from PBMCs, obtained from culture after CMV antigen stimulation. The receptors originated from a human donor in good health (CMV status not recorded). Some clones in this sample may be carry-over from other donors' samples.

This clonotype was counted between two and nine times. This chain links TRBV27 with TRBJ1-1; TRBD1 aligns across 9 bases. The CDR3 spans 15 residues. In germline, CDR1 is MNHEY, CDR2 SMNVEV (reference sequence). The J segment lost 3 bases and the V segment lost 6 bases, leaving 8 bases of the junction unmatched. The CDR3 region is CASRKRTGEDTEAFF. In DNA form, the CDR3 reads TGTGCCAGCAGAAAGAGGACAGGGGAGGACACTGAAGCTTTCTTT.

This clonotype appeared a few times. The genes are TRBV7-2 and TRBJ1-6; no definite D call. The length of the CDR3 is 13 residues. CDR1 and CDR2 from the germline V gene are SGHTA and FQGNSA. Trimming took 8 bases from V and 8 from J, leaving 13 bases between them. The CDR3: CASCAARDSPLHF. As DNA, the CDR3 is TGTGCCAGCTGCGCGGCCCGGGATTCACCCCTCCACTTT.

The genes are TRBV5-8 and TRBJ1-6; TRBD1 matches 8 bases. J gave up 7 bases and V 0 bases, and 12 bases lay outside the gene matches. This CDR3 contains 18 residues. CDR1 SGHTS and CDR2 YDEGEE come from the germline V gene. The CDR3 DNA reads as TGTGCCAGCAGCTTGGGGGGGACAGGATCGGGCATGAATTCACCCCTCCACTTT. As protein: CASSLGGTGSGMNSPLHF.

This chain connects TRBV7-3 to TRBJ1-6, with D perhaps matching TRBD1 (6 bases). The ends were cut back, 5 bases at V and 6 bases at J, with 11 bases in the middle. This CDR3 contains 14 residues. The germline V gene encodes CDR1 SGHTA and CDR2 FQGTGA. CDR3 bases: TGTGCCAGCAGCGCGACAGGTCTTAATTCACCCCTCCACTTT. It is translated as CASSATGLNSPLHF.

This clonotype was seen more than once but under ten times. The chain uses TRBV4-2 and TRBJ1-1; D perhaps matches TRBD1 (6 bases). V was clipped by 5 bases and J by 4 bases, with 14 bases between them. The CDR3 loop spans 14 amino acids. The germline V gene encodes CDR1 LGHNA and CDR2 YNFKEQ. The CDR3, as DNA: TGTGCCAGCAGCAAGACACAGGGCGGCACTGAAGCTTTCTTT. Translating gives CASSKTQGGTEAFF.

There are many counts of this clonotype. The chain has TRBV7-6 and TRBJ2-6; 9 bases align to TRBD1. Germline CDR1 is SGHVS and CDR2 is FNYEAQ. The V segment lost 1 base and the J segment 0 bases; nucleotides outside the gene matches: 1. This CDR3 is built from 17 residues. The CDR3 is CASSLGGQGSGANVLTF. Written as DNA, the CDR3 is TGTGCCAGCAGCTTAGGGGGACAGGGCTCTGGGGCCAACGTCCTGACTTTC.

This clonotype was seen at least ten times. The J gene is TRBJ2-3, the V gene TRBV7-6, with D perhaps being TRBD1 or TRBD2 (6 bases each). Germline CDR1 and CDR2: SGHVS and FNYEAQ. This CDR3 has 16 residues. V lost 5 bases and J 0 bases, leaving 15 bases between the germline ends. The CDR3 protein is CASSGGRHESTDTQYF. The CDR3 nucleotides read TGTGCCAGCAGCGGGGGGCGCCACGAGAGCACAGATACGCAGTATTTT. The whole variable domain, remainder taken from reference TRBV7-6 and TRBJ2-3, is GAGVSQSPRYKVTKRGQDVALRCDPISGHVSLYWYRQALGQGPEFLTYFNYEAQQDKSGLPNDRFSAERPEGSISTLTIQRTEQRDSAMYRCASSGGRHESTDTQYFGPGTRLTVL.

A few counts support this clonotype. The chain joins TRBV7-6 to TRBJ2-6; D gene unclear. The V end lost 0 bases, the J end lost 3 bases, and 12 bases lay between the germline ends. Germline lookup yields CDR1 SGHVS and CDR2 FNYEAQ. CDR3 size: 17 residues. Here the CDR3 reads CASSLAAGPGGANVLTF. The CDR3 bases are TGTGCCAGCAGCTTAGCGGCCGGGCCGGGTGGGGCCAACGTCCTGACTTTC.

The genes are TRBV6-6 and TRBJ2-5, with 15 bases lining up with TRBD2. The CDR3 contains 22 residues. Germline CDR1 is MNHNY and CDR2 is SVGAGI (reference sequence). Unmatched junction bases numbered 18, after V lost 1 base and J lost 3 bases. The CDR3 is CASSYLPGLAGGTTLNEETQYF. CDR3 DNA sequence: TGTGCCAGCAGTTACTTACCGGGACTAGCGGGGGGTACCACATTGAATGAAGAGACCCAGTACTTC.

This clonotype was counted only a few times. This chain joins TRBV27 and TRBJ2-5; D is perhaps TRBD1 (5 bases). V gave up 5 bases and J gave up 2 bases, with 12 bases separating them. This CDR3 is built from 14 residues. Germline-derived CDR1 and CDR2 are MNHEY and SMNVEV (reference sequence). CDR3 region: CASSPGHRQETQYF. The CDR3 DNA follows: TGTGCCAGCAGTCCCGGACATAGACAAGAGACCCAGTACTTC.

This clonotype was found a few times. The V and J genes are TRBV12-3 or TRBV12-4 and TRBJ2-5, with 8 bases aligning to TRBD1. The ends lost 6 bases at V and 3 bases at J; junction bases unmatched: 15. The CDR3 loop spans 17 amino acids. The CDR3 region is CASSSGGYLPEKETQYF. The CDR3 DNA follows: TGTGCCAGCAGCTCAGGGGGCTACCTCCCCGAAAAAGAGACCCAGTACTTC.

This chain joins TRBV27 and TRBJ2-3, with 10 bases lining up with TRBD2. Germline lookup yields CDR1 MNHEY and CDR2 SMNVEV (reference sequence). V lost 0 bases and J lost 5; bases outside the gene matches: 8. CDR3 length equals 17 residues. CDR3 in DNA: TGTGCCAGCAGTTTATCGGCTCTAGCGGGGGCACAAGATACGCAGTATTTT. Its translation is CASSLSALAGAQDTQYF.

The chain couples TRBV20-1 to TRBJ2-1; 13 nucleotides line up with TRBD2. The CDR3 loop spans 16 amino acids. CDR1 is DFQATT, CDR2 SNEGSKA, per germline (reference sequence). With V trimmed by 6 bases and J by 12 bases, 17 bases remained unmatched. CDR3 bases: TGCAGTGCAACCACGGGACTAGCGGGGCCAATCGCAGTGCAGTTCTTC. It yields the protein CSATTGLAGPIAVQFF.

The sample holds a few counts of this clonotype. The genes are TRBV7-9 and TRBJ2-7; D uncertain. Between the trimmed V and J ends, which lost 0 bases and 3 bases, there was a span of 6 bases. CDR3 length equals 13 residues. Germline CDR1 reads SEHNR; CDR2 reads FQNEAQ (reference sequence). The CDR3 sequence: CASSLAQVYEQYF. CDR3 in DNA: TGTGCCAGCAGCTTAGCGCAGGTCTACGAGCAGTACTTC.

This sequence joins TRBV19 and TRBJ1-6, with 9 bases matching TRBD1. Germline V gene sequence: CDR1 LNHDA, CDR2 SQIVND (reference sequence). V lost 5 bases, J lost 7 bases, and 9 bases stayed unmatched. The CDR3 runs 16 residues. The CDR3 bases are TGTGCCAGTAGTTCGCGCCGGGACAGGGCCAATTCACCCCTCCACTTT. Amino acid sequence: CASSSRRDRANSPLHF.

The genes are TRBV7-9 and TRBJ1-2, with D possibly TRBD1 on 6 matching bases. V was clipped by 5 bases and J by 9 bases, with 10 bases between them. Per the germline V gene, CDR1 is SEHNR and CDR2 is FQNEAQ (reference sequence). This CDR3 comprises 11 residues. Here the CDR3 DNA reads TGTGCCAGCAGCCTTCAGGGGAGCTACACCTTC. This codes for CASSLQGSYTF.

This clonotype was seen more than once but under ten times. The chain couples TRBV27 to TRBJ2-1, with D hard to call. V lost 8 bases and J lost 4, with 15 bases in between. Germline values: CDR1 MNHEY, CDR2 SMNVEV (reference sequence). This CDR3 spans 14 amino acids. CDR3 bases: TGTGCCAGCGCCAGCTGGGCGAGGTACAATGAGCAGTTCTTC. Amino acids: CASASWARYNEQFF.

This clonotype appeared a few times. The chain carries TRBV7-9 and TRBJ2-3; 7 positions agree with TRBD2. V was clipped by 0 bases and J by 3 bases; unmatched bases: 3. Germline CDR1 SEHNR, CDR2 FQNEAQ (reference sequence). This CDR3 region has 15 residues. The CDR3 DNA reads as TGTGCCAGCAGCTTAGCGGGGGGGATAACAGATACGCAGTATTTT. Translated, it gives CASSLAGGITDTQYF.

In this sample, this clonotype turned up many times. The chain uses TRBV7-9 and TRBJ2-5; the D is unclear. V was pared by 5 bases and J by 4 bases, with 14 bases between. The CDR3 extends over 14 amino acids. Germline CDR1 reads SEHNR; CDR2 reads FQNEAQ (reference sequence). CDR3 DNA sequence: TGTGCCAGCAGCCACCCCGATAGCAGAGAGACCCAGTACTTC. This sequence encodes CASSHPDSRETQYF.

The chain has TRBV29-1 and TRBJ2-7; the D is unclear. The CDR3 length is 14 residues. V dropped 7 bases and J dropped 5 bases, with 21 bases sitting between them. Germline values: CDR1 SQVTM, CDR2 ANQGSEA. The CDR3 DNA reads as TGCAGCGCCTCCGACTTGGGGTCGCTGGACGAGCAGTACTTC. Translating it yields CSASDLGSLDEQYF.

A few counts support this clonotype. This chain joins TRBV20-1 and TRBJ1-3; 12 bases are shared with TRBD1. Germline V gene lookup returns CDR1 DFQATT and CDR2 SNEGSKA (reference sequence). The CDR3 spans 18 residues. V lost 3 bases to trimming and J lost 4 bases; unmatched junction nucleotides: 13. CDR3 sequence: CSASYPGQGAIEGNTIYF. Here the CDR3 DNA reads TGCAGTGCTAGTTACCCGGGACAGGGGGCGATCGAAGGAAACACCATATATTTT.

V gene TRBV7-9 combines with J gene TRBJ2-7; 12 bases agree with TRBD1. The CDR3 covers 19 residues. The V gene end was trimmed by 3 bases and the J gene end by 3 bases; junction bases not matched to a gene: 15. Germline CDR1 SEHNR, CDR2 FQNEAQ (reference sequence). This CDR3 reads CASSFFRDRGREIHYEQYF. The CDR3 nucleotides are TGTGCCAGCAGCTTTTTCCGGGACAGGGGGCGCGAAATACACTACGAGCAGTACTTC.

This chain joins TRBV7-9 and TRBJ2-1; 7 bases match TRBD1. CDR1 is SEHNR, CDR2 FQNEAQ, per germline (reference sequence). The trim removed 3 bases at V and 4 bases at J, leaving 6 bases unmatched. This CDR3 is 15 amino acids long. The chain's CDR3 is CASSFPPGQYNEQFF. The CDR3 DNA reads TGTGCCAGCAGCTTCCCTCCGGGACAGTACAATGAGCAGTTCTTC.